Below, one T cell receptor (beta chain) is given with its context. The data belong to a study of shared clonotypes between healthy human individuals. Across the study: Each donor's CD8 memory used one plate, CD8 naive two, each CD4 subset three.

Naive CD8 cells, CD45RO-negative and positively selected for CCR7, excluded terminally differentiated effector memory CD45RA+ cells. Within Nashville, Tennessee resided all donors, each a Caucasian adult. For every subset, genomic DNA was evenly distributed across several immunoSEQ plates. Original handling: From ImmunoSEQ came sequences covering only the junction and carrying no quality scores, so filtering differed. The data were produced by immunoSEQ multiplex PCR, yet TCRdb's version contains in-frame clones alone and is incomplete. V, J and clone size were drawn from that table, and D and trimming were deduced from the DNA. Of roughly 2.1 million clones listed, roughly 91% were seen once; the top ten hold over 1.5%. The sequence was obtained from a man aged 18 to 29 in good health. Some clones in this sample may be carry-over from other donors' samples. Source material: naive CD8+ T cells from PBMCs.

The CDR3 spells CATAGGPGPSRYEQYF. As DNA, the CDR3 is TGTGCCACCGCAGGGGGCCCGGGACCATCACGATACGAGCAGTACTTC. The genes are TRBV10-3 and TRBJ2-7; TRBD1 matches at 8 bases. The CDR3 is 16 amino acids. The V segment lost 10 bases and the J segment 4 bases; nucleotides outside the gene matches: 18. Germline lookup yields CDR1 ENHRY and CDR2 SYGVKD.